The T cell receptor beta chain described here comes from a study of response to subunit inactivated influenza vaccine. The length of the CDR3 is 16 residues. The J segment lost 3 bases and the V segment lost 7 bases, leaving 7 bases of the junction unmatched. Each CDR3 protein gets one entry after TCRdb re-called the RT-PCR reads with MiXCR. The sample includes hundreds of thousands of distinct CDR3 sequences, roughly 15% of them seen just once. This clonotype has only a few counts. The sequence derives from a man aged 50 to 60 who received an inactivated influenza vaccine. The rearrangement uses TRBV12-3 or TRBV12-4 and TRBJ2-1; 12 bases are shared with TRBD2. The sequencing used PBMCs from blood, collected 14 days before vaccination. Written as DNA, the CDR3 is TGTGCCAGCACCCCGACTAGCGGGGGCTTCTACAATGAGCAGTTCTTC. It is translated as CASTPTSGGFYNEQFF.